These T cell receptor beta chains were read from a single sample in a study of blood T cell repertoires in COVID-19. The assay was immunoSEQ multiplex PCR, and TCRdb's table has in-frame clones only and misses some. The data hold 160,000 or so clones, with more than 70% observed a single time. Sequencing was done on a sample of peripheral blood. The receptors shown here come from a man between 60 and 75 years old with acute or convalescent COVID-19. Each CDR3 is given with its conserved first and last residue. The D gene is left open where the match is weak.

D	V	J	CDR3
NA	TRBV7-2	TRBJ2-4	CASSSGIGSIQYF
TRBD2	TRBV19	TRBJ2-1	CASSIGLLETSRSAQFF
TRBD1	TRBV9	TRBJ2-7	CASSASPGQGTYEQYF
TRBD1	TRBV27	TRBJ1-2	CASRPGQGYGYTF
TRBD2	TRBV7-6	TRBJ2-1	CASSLLLAGGSNEQFF
NA	TRBV5-5	TRBJ1-4	CASRTSTGLGEKLFF
TRBD2	TRBV18	TRBJ2-5	CASSSGRQETQYF
NA	TRBV9	TRBJ1-3	CASQGMNSGNTIYF
TRBD2	TRBV7-8	TRBJ2-2	CASSLGTSTSGELFF
TRBD1	TRBV5-4	TRBJ2-7	CASSGQGGTYEQYF
TRBD1	TRBV24-1	TRBJ2-7	CATSDSTGALYEQYF
NA	TRBV29-1	TRBJ1-2	CSVAGTSVPGYTF
NA	TRBV2	TRBJ2-2	CASSGAQVSTGELFF
TRBD1	TRBV10-3	TRBJ2-7	CAIRKTGQTSYEQYF
TRBD2	TRBV3-1/TRBV3-2	TRBJ2-7	CASSQATGTRKGF
TRBD1	TRBV20-1	TRBJ1-6	CSASDRGKGSPLHF
NA	TRBV7-9	TRBJ1-1	CASSTPGTGQAFF
NA	TRBV19	TRBJ1-5	CASSESGLSNQPQHF
TRBD1	TRBV5-8	TRBJ2-4	CASSLSRGRENIQYF
NA	TRBV19	TRBJ1-5	CASSPYPRDTLNQPQHF
NA	TRBV5-1	TRBJ1-2	CASSLESGVGGYTF
TRBD1	TRBV30	TRBJ1-2	CAWSGWTGSAYTF
NA	TRBV7-6	TRBJ2-2	CASSFPSGAVGELFF
NA	TRBV6-2/TRBV6-3	TRBJ2-7	CASSYSAGNAEQYF
NA	TRBV4-1	TRBJ2-1	CASSQARGEQFF
TRBD1	TRBV27	TRBJ1-5	CASSLSTGGGQPQHF
TRBD1	TRBV7-8	TRBJ1-1	CASSPWTGGAGEAFF
NA	TRBV21-1	TRBJ1-2	CASSKGSGVRGDYGYTF
NA	TRBV2	TRBJ1-6	CASAMAPPLHF
TRBD1	TRBV7-2	TRBJ1-5	CASSPTGGAQPQHF
NA	TRBV24-1	TRBJ2-7	CATSDLMVSYLRGQYF
NA	TRBV12-3/TRBV12-4	TRBJ2-4	CASSLEGGNIQYF
NA	TRBV12-3/TRBV12-4	TRBJ1-1	CASTPYTEAFF
TRBD1	TRBV27	TRBJ2-3	CASSLDRGPDTQYF
NA	TRBV3-1/TRBV3-2	TRBJ1-1	CAAGDYTEAFF
NA	TRBV6-1	TRBJ2-1	CASSEQEGAGTVEQFF
NA	TRBV10-2	TRBJ1-2	CASSESSYGYTF
NA	TRBV5-1	TRBJ1-6	CASSLDWNSPLHF
TRBD1	TRBV5-1	TRBJ2-1	CASSRTGTKNNEQFF
TRBD2	TRBV9	TRBJ2-1	CASSLSGGAYNEQFF
TRBD2	TRBV5-4	TRBJ2-3	CASSLTHGTTDTQYF
TRBD1	TRBV19	TRBJ1-1	CASSIAGQGDEAFF
NA	TRBV30	TRBJ1-2	CAWSVGSGDQRGYTF
NA	TRBV10-3	TRBJ1-1	CAITGGVSMNTEAFF
TRBD2	TRBV24-1	TRBJ2-3	CATSSSGGADTQYF
NA	TRBV5-6	TRBJ1-4	CASSRRGTSGEKLFF
TRBD1	TRBV20-1	TRBJ1-2	CSASPPGQETSYGYTF
TRBD1	TRBV7-8	TRBJ1-2	CASSSRGTGDYGYTF
NA	TRBV18	TRBJ1-2	CASSSDRVDYGYTF
TRBD2	TRBV11-2	TRBJ2-3	CASSFWTSGGEDTDTQYF
NA	TRBV6-1	TRBJ2-7	CASSEGAFYEQYF
NA	TRBV29-1	TRBJ2-3	CSADQGYGTDTQYF
NA	TRBV30	TRBJ2-3	CAWSVGEGGGDTQYF
TRBD1	TRBV6-5	TRBJ2-5	CASSRQGAKETQYF